The 9 T cell receptor beta chains in this list originate from one sample, sequenced in a study of blood T cell repertoires in COVID-19. Measured with immunoSEQ multiplex PCR; TCRdb has only the in-frame clones, and not every one. The table lists about 170,000 clones, around four fifths of them singletons. Sequenced material: peripheral blood. These receptors originate from an older woman with COVID-19, enrolled during active disease.

Here the CDR3 DNA reads TGTGCCACCAGTGTCCCGGGGGGCTTAGCGCCTGAGCAGTTCTTC. As protein: CATSVPGGLAPEQFF. The chain employs TRBV24-1 and TRBJ2-1; tentative D call: TRBD2 (7 bases). This CDR3 spans 15 amino acids. Germline CDR1 reads KGHDR; CDR2 reads SFDVKD. With 5 bases removed from V and 9 bases from J, the gap between germline ends came to 19 bases.

This clone appeared a few times. The chain links TRBV28 to TRBJ1-5; 10 bases are shared with TRBD1. Germline assignment: CDR1 MDHEN and CDR2 SYDVKM. The CDR3 has 14 amino acids. Losses at the gene ends were 8 bases for V and 4 bases for J; bases not matched to a gene: 5. The CDR3 region is CASHGTGDNQPQHF. The CDR3 bases are TGTGCCAGCCATGGGACAGGGGATAATCAGCCCCAGCATTTT.

The V gene is TRBV2, the J gene TRBJ1-3, with 9 bases identical to TRBD1. V shed 8 bases, J shed 6 bases, and the junction held 11 bases outside the gene matches. The CDR3 is made up of 15 amino acids. Germline CDR1 reads SNHLY; CDR2 reads FYNNEI. The CDR3 protein is CASARDRDIKNTIYF. The CDR3 DNA reads TGTGCCAGCGCCCGGGACAGGGACATTAAAAACACCATATATTTT.

The chain combines TRBV5-1 with TRBJ2-1; perhaps TRBD1 as D (6 bases). The V end was cut by 4 bases, the J end by 10 bases, with 18 bases between. In germline, CDR1 is SGHRS, CDR2 YFSETQ. The CDR3 is 14 amino acids. In DNA, the CDR3 is TGCGCCAGCAGCCAGTACAGGGTACCAAGAGAGCAGTTCTTC. Protein product: CASSQYRVPREQFF.

This clone was observed a few times. The chain joins TRBV2 to TRBJ1-1; D is ambiguous. CDR1 is SNHLY, CDR2 FYNNEI, per germline. The CDR3 covers 14 residues. The V end was cut by 6 bases, the J end by 0 bases, with 11 bases between. As DNA, the CDR3 is TGTGCCAGCAGGAAGGAGAGGGTGAACACTGAAGCTTTCTTT. Its protein product is CASRKERVNTEAFF.

J is TRBJ2-5 and V is TRBV10-1, with a weak D call TRBD2 (5 bases). V was clipped by 0 bases and J by 4 bases, with 12 bases between them. Germline-derived CDR1 and CDR2 are WNHNN and SYGVQD (reference sequence). The CDR3 length is 15 residues. DNA of the CDR3: TGCGCCAGCAGTGAGTCGACTATGGAGCGAGAGACCCAGTACTTC. Its protein product is CASSESTMERETQYF.

The chain uses TRBV7-6 and TRBJ1-1; TRBD1 aligns across 7 bases. Germline V CDR1 and CDR2: SGHVS, FNYEAQ. V lost 6 bases and J lost 10; bases outside the gene matches: 5. This CDR3 is built from 11 residues. The CDR3 sequence: CASSLRGRAFF. Here the CDR3 DNA reads TGTGCCAGCAGTTTGAGGGGGCGAGCTTTCTTT.

The chain has TRBV28 and TRBJ2-2; D is perhaps TRBD2 (5 bases). This CDR3 is 15 amino acids long. Germline CDR1 reads MDHEN; CDR2 reads SYDVKM. V dropped 5 bases and J dropped 3 bases, with 13 bases sitting between them. CDR3 DNA: TGTGCCAGCAGTCCAACCGGGATCTACACCGGGGAGCTGTTTTTT. Protein sequence: CASSPTGIYTGELFF.

The rearrangement joins TRBV5-1 to TRBJ1-2; D may be TRBD1 (5 bases). Trimming shortened V by 7 bases and J by 3 bases, and 28 bases separated the two germline ends. This CDR3 is 18 amino acids long. Germline V gene sequence: CDR1 SGHRS, CDR2 YFSETQ. CDR3 DNA sequence: TGCGCCAGCCGGGGGATTCGGGGCGCCTTATCTTGGGACTATGGCTACACCTTC. Protein: CASRGIRGALSWDYGYTF.